This is a list of T cell receptor beta chains from one sample in a study of multiple sclerosis patients with progressive multifocal leukoencephalopathy. Measured with immunoSEQ multiplex PCR; TCRdb has only the in-frame clones, and not every one. The sample has roughly 28,000 clones; roughly 85% are singletons. The specimen was PBMCs, collected from a patient treated with natalizumab. These receptors originate from a woman in her thirties with progressive multifocal leukoencephalopathy. Both conserved end residues are part of each CDR3. The order of the fields is D gene, V gene, J gene, clone size, CDR3 DNA, CDR3 protein. D genes are given only for firm matches. The size of a clone is reported for some rows only, either as once, few or many, or as a class for expanded clones.

>TRBD1|TRBV4-2|TRBJ1-1|-
TGTGCCAGCAGCCTCATACAGGGGGCCGGGGGCACTGAAGCTTTCTTT
CASSLIQGAGGTEAFF
>-|TRBV2|TRBJ2-5|few
TGTGCCAGCAGTGAAGAGGTGACCCAGTACTTC
CASSEEVTQYF
>-|TRBV6-4|TRBJ2-1|-
TGTGCCAGCAGTCGGGAGATAGGCACGAATGAGCAGTTCTTC
CASSREIGTNEQFF
>TRBD1|TRBV19|TRBJ1-2|-
TGTGCCAGTAACCGGGACAGCGAATTCTATGGCTACACCTTC
CASNRDSEFYGYTF
>-|TRBV27|TRBJ1-2|-
TGTGCCAGCACCGCTCGTCCAGGCAACTATGGCTACACCTTC
CASTARPGNYGYTF
>TRBD1|TRBV29-1|TRBJ1-2|-
TGCAGCGTTGAGGGGACAGGGTTCTATGGCTACACCTTC
CSVEGTGFYGYTF
>-|TRBV27|TRBJ2-3|-
TGTGCCAGCAGTTTATCGGGGGGGGCCATCCTCACAGATACGCAGTATTTT
CASSLSGGAILTDTQYF
>TRBD2|TRBV5-1|TRBJ2-5|-
TGCGCCAGCAGCTCCCGGACTAGCGGGAACCCCCGGGAGACCCAGTACTTC
CASSSRTSGNPRETQYF
>-|TRBV29-1|TRBJ1-2|-
TGCAGCGTGGTTGAAAACTATGGCTACACCTTC
CSVVENYGYTF
>-|TRBV5-1|TRBJ2-7|-
TGCGCCAGCAGCTGGGAACAGGGCAACGAGCAGTACTTC
CASSWEQGNEQYF
>-|TRBV6-1|TRBJ1-2|-
TGTGCCAGCAGTGAAGGTCAGTCCTATGGCTACACCTTC
CASSEGQSYGYTF
>-|TRBV6-1|TRBJ2-7|-
TGTGCCAGCAGTGATTTGGGGACCGAGTACGAGCAGTACTTC
CASSDLGTEYEQYF
>-|TRBV6-6|TRBJ1-5|-
TGTGCCGGCAGTTCTATGGGGGGGGTAGGTTATCAGCCCCAGCATTTT
CAGSSMGGVGYQPQHF
>-|TRBV6-5|TRBJ1-5|once
TGTGCCAGCAGTCCCTCCTTAGATCAGCCCCAGCATTTT
CASSPSLDQPQHF
>-|TRBV6-5|TRBJ2-3|-
TGTGCCAGCAGGAAATACGGACATAGCACAGATACGCAGTATTTT
CASRKYGHSTDTQYF
>-|TRBV7-9|TRBJ1-1|few
TGTGCCAGCAGCTCACAGGTCAACACTGAAGCTTTCTTT
CASSSQVNTEAFF
>-|TRBV5-6|TRBJ2-7|-
TGTGCCAGCAGCCCAACAGGATCCTACGAGCAGTACTTC
CASSPTGSYEQYF
>TRBD2|TRBV4-2|TRBJ2-7|-
TGTGCCAGCAGCCAGGGGGGGACGAACTACGAGCAGTACTTC
CASSQGGTNYEQYF
>-|TRBV27|TRBJ2-5|-
TGTGCCAGCAGTTTAAGGACCCAGTACTTC
CASSLRTQYF
>-|TRBV5-1|TRBJ2-7|-
TGCGCCAGCAGCTTGGGTGGGTACGAGCAGTACTTC
CASSLGGYEQYF
>-|TRBV7-9|TRBJ2-3|-
TGTGCCAGCAGCTTGCCACCGAACATCCCAACGCCGTATTTT
CASSLPPNIPTPYF
>TRBD1|TRBV5-4|TRBJ1-6|-
TGTGCCAGCAGCTCGACAGGGGGTGGTGATTCACCCCTCCACTTT
CASSSTGGGDSPLHF
>-|TRBV11-2|TRBJ1-4|-
TGTGCCAGCAGCTTAGGCACAGGTCGGGCTGAAAAACTGTTTTTT
CASSLGTGRAEKLFF
>TRBD2|TRBV2|TRBJ2-5|-
TGTGCCAGCAAATGGACTAGCGCCCCAGAGACCCAGTACTTC
CASKWTSAPETQYF
>TRBD1|TRBV27|TRBJ1-5|few
TGTGCCAGCAGTTTATCTGGCAGGGGGCCGCTTCTGCCCCAGCATTTT
CASSLSGRGPLLPQHF
>-|TRBV29-1|TRBJ2-5|-
TGCAGCACCTGGGAGGCTAATAGAGAGACCCAGTACTTC
CSTWEANRETQYF
>-|TRBV9|TRBJ1-4|-
TGTGCCAGCAGCCCCTACTCGGCAACTAATGAAAAACTGTTTTTT
CASSPYSATNEKLFF
>-|TRBV18|TRBJ2-1|-
TGTGCCAGCTCACCACCCGATGTGTCCCTCCCCAATGAGCAGTTCTTC
CASSPPDVSLPNEQFF
>-|TRBV12-5|TRBJ1-2|-
TGTGCTAGTGGTTTGCATCCAGGGCGCTATGGCTACACCTTC
CASGLHPGRYGYTF
>-|TRBV18|TRBJ1-2|few
TGTGCCAGCTCACCAGGTCTGAAGGGGGTAGGCTACACCTTC
CASSPGLKGVGYTF
>TRBD2|TRBV9|TRBJ2-1|-
TGTGCCAGCAGCGTAGAACTAGCGGGAGTCAATGAGCAGTTCTTC
CASSVELAGVNEQFF
>TRBD2|TRBV6-1|TRBJ2-7|-
TGTGCCAGCAGACCTCCTAGCGGGGGCCCCTACGAGCAGTACTTC
CASRPPSGGPYEQYF
>-|TRBV9|TRBJ2-5|once
TGTGCCAGCAGCGTAAAACCCGGACCCCGAGGGGAGGAGACCCAGTACTTC
CASSVKPGPRGEETQYF